The rows below give T cell receptor beta chains drawn from one sample of a study of graft-versus-host responses after intestinal transplantation. Sequenced by immunoSEQ multiplex PCR; TCRdb stores in-frame clones only, minus some. The sample lists tens of thousands of clones, roughly four fifths occurring once. Their specific antigens are unknown. Sequenced here: unstimulated CD8+ T cells sorted from spleen or lymph node cells, sampled before intestinal transplant. These receptors originate from a human donor who received an intestinal transplant. CDR3s include the opening cysteine and the closing phenylalanine or tryptophan. D genes are given only for firm matches. Not all rows give a size; the values are once, few, many and, for expanded clones, a class.

j_call v_call clone_size d_call cdr3_length cdr3_aa cdr3_nt
TRBJ2-7 TRBV7-9 - TRBD1 15 CASSPPDRGDYEQYF TGTGCCAGCAGCCCCCCGGACAGGGGAGATTACGAGCAGTACTTC
TRBJ2-1 TRBV29-1 - - 15 CSVEDRGTAYNEQFF TGCAGCGTTGAAGATCGGGGGACAGCGTACAATGAGCAGTTCTTC
TRBJ1-2 TRBV29-1 - TRBD1 12 CSAGGTGEGYTF TGCAGCGCTGGCGGGACAGGGGAAGGCTACACCTTC
TRBJ2-3 TRBV2 - - 13 CASSDRNTDTQYF TGTGCCAGCAGTGATCGGAACACAGATACGCAGTATTTT
TRBJ1-5 TRBV5-6 - - 11 CASSFVQPQHF TGTGCCAGCAGCTTTGTTCAGCCCCAGCATTTT
TRBJ2-7 TRBV27 - - 14 CASAPKLEHYEQYF TGTGCCAGCGCCCCAAAACTTGAACACTACGAGCAGTACTTC
TRBJ1-1 TRBV6-5 - - 15 CASTLGAGLNTEAFF TGTGCCAGCACCTTAGGGGCAGGGTTGAACACTGAAGCTTTCTTT
TRBJ2-6 TRBV5-1 - TRBD1 17 CASSFFPGGSGANVLTF TGCGCCAGCAGCTTTTTTCCAGGGGGCTCTGGGGCCAACGTCCTGACTTTC
TRBJ2-7 TRBV28 - TRBD1 13 CASGTGHSYEQYF TGTGCCAGCGGGACAGGGCATTCCTACGAGCAGTACTTC
TRBJ1-4 TRBV7-9 once - 16 CASSLGRGGGREKLFF TGTGCCAGCAGCTTGGGACGCGGAGGCGGTAGGGAAAAACTGTTTTTT
TRBJ2-5 TRBV2 - - 11 CASRSWETQYF TGTGCCAGCAGAAGCTGGGAGACCCAGTACTTC
TRBJ1-1 TRBV7-9 - - 14 CASSPARVNTEAFF TGTGCCAGCAGCCCCGCAAGGGTGAACACTGAAGCTTTCTTT
TRBJ1-1 TRBV4-1 - - 18 CASSQEAPWGGLNTEAFF TGCGCCAGCAGCCAAGAAGCCCCCTGGGGGGGCCTGAACACTGAAGCTTTCTTT
TRBJ1-4 TRBV21-1 few - 16 CASSKEEDRENEKLFF TGTGCCAGCAGCAAAGAAGAGGACAGGGAGAATGAAAAACTGTTTTTT
TRBJ1-2 TRBV9 - - 13 CASSVEGSGGYTF TGTGCCAGCAGCGTAGAGGGGAGTGGCGGCTACACCTTC
TRBJ1-2 TRBV28 - TRBD1 15 CASSSRQGTLYGYTF TGTGCCAGCAGTTCCCGACAGGGGACCCTTTATGGCTACACCTTC
TRBJ2-3 TRBV10-2 - TRBD2 20 CASSESRYLTSGGLCDTQYF TGCGCCAGCAGTGAGTCGCGATACCTGACTAGCGGGGGCCTCTGCGATACGCAGTATTTT
TRBJ2-1 TRBV27 - - 15 CASSLAGPPYNEQFF TGTGCCAGCAGTTTAGCGGGTCCCCCCTACAATGAGCAGTTCTTC
TRBJ2-7 TRBV5-5 - - 12 CASSWTGDEQYF TGTGCCAGCAGCTGGACTGGGGACGAGCAGTACTTC